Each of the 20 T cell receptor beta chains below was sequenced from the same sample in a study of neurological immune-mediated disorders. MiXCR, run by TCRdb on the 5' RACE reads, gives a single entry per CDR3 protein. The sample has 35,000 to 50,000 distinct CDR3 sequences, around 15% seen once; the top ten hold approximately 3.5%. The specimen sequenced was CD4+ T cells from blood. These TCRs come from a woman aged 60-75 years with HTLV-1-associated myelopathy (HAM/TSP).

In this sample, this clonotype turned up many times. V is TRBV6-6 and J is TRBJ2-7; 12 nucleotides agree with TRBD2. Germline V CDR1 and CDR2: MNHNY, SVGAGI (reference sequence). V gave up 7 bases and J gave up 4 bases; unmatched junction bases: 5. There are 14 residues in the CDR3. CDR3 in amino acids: CASTRGLAGYEQYF. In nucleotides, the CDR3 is TGTGCCAGCACTCGCGGACTAGCGGGGTACGAGCAGTACTTC.

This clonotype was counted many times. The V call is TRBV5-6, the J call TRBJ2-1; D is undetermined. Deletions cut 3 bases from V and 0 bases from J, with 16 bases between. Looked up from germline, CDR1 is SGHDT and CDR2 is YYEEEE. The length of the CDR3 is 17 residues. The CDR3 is CASSSLDGVDSYNEQFF. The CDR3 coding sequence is TGTGCCAGCAGCTCCCTGGACGGAGTCGACTCCTACAATGAGCAGTTCTTC.

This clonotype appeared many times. For the CDR3, the DNA is TGCAGCGTTGTGGGGCCGGGTGAAAAACTGTTTTTT. Protein sequence: CSVVGPGEKLFF. The chain employs TRBV29-1 and TRBJ1-4; D might be TRBD1 (5 bases). Trimming shortened V by 4 bases and J by 7 bases, and 10 bases separated the two germline ends. CDR1 and CDR2 from the germline V gene are SQVTM and ANQGSEA. CDR3 size: 12 residues.

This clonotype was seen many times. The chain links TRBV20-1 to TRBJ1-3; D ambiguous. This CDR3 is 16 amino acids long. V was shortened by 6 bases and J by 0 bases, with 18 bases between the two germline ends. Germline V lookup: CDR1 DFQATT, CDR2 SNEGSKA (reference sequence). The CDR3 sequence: CSAENGRLYSGNTIYF. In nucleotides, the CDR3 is TGCAGTGCCGAGAACGGCAGGCTGTACTCTGGAAACACCATATATTTT.

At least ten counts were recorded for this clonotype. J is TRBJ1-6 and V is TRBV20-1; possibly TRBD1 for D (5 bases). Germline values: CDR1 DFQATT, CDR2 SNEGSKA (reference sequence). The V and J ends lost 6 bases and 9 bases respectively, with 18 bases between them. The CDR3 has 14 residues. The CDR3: CSASPGPAASPLHF. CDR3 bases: TGCAGTGCATCCCCGGGGCCGGCCGCTTCACCCCTCCACTTT.

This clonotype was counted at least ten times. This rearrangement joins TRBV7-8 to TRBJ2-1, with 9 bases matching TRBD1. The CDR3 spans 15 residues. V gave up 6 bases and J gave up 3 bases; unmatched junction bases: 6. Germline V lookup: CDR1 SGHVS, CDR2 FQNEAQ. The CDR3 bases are TGTGCCAGCAGACCTCCGGGACAGGGCTACAATGAGCAGTTCTTC. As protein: CASRPPGQGYNEQFF.

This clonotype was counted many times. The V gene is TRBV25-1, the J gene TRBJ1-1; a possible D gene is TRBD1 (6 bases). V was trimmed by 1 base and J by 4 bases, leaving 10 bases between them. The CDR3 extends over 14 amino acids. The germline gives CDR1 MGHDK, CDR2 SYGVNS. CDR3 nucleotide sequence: TGTGCCAGCAGTGAATGGGGAGGGGGCACTGAAGCTTTCTTT. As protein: CASSEWGGGTEAFF.

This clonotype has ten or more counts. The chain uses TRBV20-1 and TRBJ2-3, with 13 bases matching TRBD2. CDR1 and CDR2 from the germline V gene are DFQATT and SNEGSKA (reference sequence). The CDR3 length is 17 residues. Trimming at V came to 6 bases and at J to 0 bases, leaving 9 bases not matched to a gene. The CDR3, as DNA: TGCAGTGCCCCGAGAGGACTAGCGGGGGTTAGCACAGATACGCAGTATTTT. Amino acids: CSAPRGLAGVSTDTQYF.

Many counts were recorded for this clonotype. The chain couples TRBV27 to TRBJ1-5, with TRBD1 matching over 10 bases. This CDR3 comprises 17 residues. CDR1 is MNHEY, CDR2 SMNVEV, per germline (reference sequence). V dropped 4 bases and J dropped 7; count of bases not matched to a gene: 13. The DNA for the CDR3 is TGTGCCAGCAGTTCCAGCCCCGGGACAGGGGCCCCACAGCCCCAGCATTTT. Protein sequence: CASSSSPGTGAPQPQHF.

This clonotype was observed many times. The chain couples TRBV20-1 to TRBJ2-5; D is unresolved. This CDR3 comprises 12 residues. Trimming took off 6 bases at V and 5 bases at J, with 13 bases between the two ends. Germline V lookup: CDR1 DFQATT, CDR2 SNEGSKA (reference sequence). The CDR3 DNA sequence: TGCAGTGCCCCCGTTTCCGGTGAGACCCAGTACTTC. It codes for CSAPVSGETQYF.

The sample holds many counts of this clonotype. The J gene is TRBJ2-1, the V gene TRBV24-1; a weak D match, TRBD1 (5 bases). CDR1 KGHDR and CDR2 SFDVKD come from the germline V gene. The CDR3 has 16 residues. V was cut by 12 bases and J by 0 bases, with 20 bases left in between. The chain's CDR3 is CAPHFVRGSSYNEQFF. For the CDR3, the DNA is TGTGCCCCCCATTTCGTAAGGGGTTCCTCCTACAATGAGCAGTTCTTC.

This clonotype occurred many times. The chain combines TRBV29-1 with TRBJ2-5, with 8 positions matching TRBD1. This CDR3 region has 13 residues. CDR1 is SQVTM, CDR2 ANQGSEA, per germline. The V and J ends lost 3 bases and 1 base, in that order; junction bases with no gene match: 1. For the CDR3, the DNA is TGCAGCGTTGATGGACAGGGCCAAGAGACCCAGTACTTC. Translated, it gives CSVDGQGQETQYF.

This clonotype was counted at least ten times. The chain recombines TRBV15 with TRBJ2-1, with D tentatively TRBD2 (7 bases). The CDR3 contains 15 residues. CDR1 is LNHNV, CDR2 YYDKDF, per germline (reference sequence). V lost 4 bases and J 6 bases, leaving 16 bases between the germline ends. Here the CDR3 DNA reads TGTGCCACCAGCAAAATGCCCGGGGGGCCCAATGAGCAGTTCTTC. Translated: CATSKMPGGPNEQFF.

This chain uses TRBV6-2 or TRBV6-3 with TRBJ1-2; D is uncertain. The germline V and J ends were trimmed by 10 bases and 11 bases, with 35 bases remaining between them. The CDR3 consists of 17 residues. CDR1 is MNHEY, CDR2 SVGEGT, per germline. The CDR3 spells CAITSHYSFVGLLQYTF. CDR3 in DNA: TGTGCCATTACGTCCCATTACAGTTTCGTGGGCCTTCTACAATACACCTTC.

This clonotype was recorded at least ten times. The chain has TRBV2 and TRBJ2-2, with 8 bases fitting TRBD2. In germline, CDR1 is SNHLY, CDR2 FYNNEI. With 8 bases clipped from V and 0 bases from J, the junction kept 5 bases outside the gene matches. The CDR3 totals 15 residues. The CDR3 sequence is CASGGGLANTGELFF. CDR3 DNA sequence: TGTGCCAGCGGTGGGGGACTAGCGAACACCGGGGAGCTGTTTTTT.

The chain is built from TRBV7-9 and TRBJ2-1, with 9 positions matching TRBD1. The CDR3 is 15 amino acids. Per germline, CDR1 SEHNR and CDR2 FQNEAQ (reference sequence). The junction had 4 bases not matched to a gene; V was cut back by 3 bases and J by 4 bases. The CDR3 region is CASSLGTGLYNEQFF. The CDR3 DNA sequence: TGTGCCAGCAGCTTGGGGACAGGGTTATACAATGAGCAGTTCTTC.

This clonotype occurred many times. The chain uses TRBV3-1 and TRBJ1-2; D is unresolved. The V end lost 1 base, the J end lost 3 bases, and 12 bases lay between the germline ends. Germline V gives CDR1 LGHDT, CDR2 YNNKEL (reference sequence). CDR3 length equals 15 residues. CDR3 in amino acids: CASSQGAGSHYGYTF. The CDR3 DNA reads TGTGCCAGCAGCCAAGGCGCTGGCTCCCACTATGGCTACACCTTC.

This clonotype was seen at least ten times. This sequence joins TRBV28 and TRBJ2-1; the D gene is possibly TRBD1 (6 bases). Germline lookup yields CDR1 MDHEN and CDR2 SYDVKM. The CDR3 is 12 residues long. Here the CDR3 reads CGTDRYYNEQFF. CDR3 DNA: TGTGGAACGGACAGATACTACAATGAGCAGTTCTTC.

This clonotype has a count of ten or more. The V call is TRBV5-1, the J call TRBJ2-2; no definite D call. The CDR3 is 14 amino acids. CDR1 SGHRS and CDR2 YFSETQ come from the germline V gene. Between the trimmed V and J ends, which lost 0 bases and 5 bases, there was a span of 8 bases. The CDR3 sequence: CASSLDYQTGELFF. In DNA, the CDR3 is TGCGCCAGCAGCTTGGACTACCAAACCGGGGAGCTGTTTTTT.

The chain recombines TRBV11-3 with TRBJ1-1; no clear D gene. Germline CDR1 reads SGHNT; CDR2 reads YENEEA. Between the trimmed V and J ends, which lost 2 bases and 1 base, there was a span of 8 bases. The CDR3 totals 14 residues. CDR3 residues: CASSLRHGNTEAFF. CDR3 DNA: TGTGCCAGCAGCTTAAGGCACGGGAACACTGAAGCTTTCTTT. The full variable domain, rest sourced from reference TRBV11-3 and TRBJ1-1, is EAGVVQSPRYKIIEKKQPVAFWCNPISGHNTLYWYLQNLGQGPELLIRYENEEAVDDSQLPKDRFSAERLKGVDSTLKIQPAELGDSAVYLCASSLRHGNTEAFFGQGTRLTVV.